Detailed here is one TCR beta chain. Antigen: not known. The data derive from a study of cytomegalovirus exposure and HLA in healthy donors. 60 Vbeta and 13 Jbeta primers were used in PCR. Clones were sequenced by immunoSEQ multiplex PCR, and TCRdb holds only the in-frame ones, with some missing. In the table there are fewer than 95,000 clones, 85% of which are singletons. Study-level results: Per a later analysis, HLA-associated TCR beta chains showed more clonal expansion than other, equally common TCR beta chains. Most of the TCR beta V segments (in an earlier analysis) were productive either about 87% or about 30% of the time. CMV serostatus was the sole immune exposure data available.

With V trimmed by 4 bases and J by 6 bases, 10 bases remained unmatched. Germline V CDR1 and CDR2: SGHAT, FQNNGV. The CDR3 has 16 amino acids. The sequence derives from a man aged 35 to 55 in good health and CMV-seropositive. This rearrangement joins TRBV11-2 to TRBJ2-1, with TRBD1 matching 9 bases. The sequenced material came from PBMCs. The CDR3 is CASSSNRDRAFNEQFF. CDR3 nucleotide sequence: TGTGCCAGCAGCTCTAACCGGGACAGGGCCTTCAATGAGCAGTTCTTC. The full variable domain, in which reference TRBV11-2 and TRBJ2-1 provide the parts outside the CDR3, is EAGVAQSPRYKIIEKRQSVAFWCNPISGHATLYWYQQILGQGPKLLIQFQNNGVVDDSQLPKDRFSAERLKGVDSTLKIQPAKLEDSAVYLCASSSNRDRAFNEQFFGPGTRLTVL.